This T cell receptor (beta chain) was sequenced for a study of OX40 agonist ivuxolimab in advanced cancers. Study details: Eligibility rules accepted prior anti-PD-1, anti-PD-L1 or anti-CTLA-4 therapy, and around 38% had some. Notes on the study in general: More expanded clones were found, on average, in CD8+ than in CD4+ T cells.

Measured with immunoSEQ multiplex PCR; TCRdb has only the in-frame clones, and not every one. Found here are over 55,000 clones, more than 85% of them singletons; the top ten hold under 4.5%. CDR1 MRHNA and CDR2 SNTAGT come from the germline V gene. The J segment lost 2 bases and the V segment lost 5 bases, leaving 8 bases of the junction unmatched. This CDR3 is built from 16 residues. Worth noting for this clone: The antigen is undetermined.

The sample consisted of CD4+ or CD8+ T cells sorted from blood, taken in a trial of the OX40 agonist ivuxolimab. This sequence joins TRBV6-4 and TRBJ2-1; 8 bases map to TRBD1. The TCR sequence derives from an adult with an advanced solid tumor such as melanoma, head and neck, liver or kidney cancer. The CDR3 bases are TGTGCCAGCAGTTTTTCTGACAGGGGCCCCTACAATGAGCAGTTCTTC. The encoded protein is CASSFSDRGPYNEQFF.